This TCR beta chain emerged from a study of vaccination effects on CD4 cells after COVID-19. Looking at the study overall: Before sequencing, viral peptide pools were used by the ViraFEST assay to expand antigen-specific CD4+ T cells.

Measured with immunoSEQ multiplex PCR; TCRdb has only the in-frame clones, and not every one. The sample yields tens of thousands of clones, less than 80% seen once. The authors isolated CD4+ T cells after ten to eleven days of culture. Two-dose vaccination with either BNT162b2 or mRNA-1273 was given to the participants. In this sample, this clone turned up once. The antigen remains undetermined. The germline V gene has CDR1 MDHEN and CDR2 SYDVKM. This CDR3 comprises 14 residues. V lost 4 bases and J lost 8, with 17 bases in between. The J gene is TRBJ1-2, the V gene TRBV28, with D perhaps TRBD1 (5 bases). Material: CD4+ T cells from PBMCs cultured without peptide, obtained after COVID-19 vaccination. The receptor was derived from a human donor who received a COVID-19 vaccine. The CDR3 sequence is CASSSAGTVLGYTF. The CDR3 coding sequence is TGTGCCAGCAGTTCCGCCGGGACGGTGTTGGGCTACACCTTC.